This is a list of T cell receptor beta chains from one sample in a study of OX40 agonist ivuxolimab in advanced cancers. The method was immunoSEQ multiplex PCR; TCRdb's version includes in-frame clones alone and lacks a portion of them. Altogether 50,000 or so clones are present, around 74% being singletons, with the ten largest covering under 2%. This sample comprised CD4+ or CD8+ T cells sorted from blood, obtained in a trial of the OX40 agonist ivuxolimab. The receptors derive from an adult with an advanced solid tumor such as melanoma, head and neck, liver or kidney cancer. Both conserved end residues are part of each CDR3. Size tells how often a clone was seen (once, few, many) or the class of an expanded clone, and some rows leave it out.

abundance: .
v_gene: TRBV7-2
j_gene: TRBJ1-1
CDR3aa: CASSSFSMNTEAFF

abundance: .
v_gene: TRBV6-1
j_gene: TRBJ2-2
CDR3aa: CASSVRQGSSGELFF

abundance: .
v_gene: TRBV6-5
j_gene: TRBJ1-3
CDR3aa: CASSYFRKGLGNTIYF

abundance: .
v_gene: TRBV6-5
j_gene: TRBJ1-2
CDR3aa: CATMDREVDGYTF

abundance: medium-sized
v_gene: TRBV6-6
j_gene: TRBJ1-4
CDR3aa: CASSYRGQATNEKLFF

abundance: few
v_gene: TRBV9
j_gene: TRBJ1-3
CDR3aa: CASSVGTGISGNTIYF

abundance: .
v_gene: TRBV7-9
j_gene: TRBJ2-3
CDR3aa: CASSLEPTGGVQYF

abundance: .
v_gene: TRBV4-1
j_gene: TRBJ2-1
CDR3aa: CASRTGTGLGNEQFF

abundance: .
v_gene: TRBV9
j_gene: TRBJ2-1
CDR3aa: CASSTTSGGLNEQFF

abundance: .
v_gene: TRBV2
j_gene: TRBJ1-1
CDR3aa: CASSRSGTGATEAFF

abundance: .
v_gene: TRBV6-5
j_gene: TRBJ1-5
CDR3aa: CASRYRVGQPQHF

abundance: once
v_gene: TRBV14
j_gene: TRBJ2-7
CDR3aa: CASSRGRLRTYEQYF

abundance: .
v_gene: TRBV6-5
j_gene: TRBJ1-5
CDR3aa: CASSSQQGSNQPQHF

abundance: few
v_gene: TRBV7-3
j_gene: TRBJ2-7
CDR3aa: CASSSGLAGGVQYF

abundance: .
v_gene: TRBV7-3
j_gene: TRBJ2-1
CDR3aa: CASSWGLAGGSDEQFF

abundance: .
v_gene: TRBV18
j_gene: TRBJ2-7
CDR3aa: CASSRGGSYYEQYF

abundance: .
v_gene: TRBV4-1
j_gene: TRBJ1-4
CDR3aa: CASSQGGRGPFGEKLFF

abundance: .
v_gene: TRBV19
j_gene: TRBJ1-2
CDR3aa: CASTLTGTGGVGYGYTF

abundance: .
v_gene: TRBV19
j_gene: TRBJ1-1
CDR3aa: CASSIRGVNTEAFF

abundance: .
v_gene: TRBV6-1
j_gene: TRBJ1-2
CDR3aa: CASSELVGRPSGYTF

abundance: .
v_gene: TRBV5-1
j_gene: TRBJ2-1
CDR3aa: CASRRTSGGNLYNEQFF

abundance: .
v_gene: TRBV29-1
j_gene: TRBJ1-1
CDR3aa: CSAAGSGNTEAFF

abundance: .
v_gene: TRBV2
j_gene: TRBJ2-2
CDR3aa: CASRGQGNTGELFF

abundance: .
v_gene: TRBV5-1
j_gene: TRBJ2-3
CDR3aa: CASSVALNPSTDTQYF